This TCR beta chain was identified during a study of OX40 agonist ivuxolimab in advanced cancers. As for the study in general: Two cutaneous melanoma patients and one hepatocellular carcinoma patient, three in all, had partial responses.

Study-level results: Among some nonresponders, normalized T-cell clonal expansion was also low.

Sequencing was performed with immunoSEQ multiplex PCR; in TCRdb, only in-frame clones are kept and a portion is missing. In the table there are around 79,000 clones, about nine tenths of which are singletons. Regarding this clone: What it recognizes is unknown.

This sequence was found in an adult with an advanced solid tumor such as melanoma, head and neck, liver or kidney cancer. Sequenced here: CD4+ or CD8+ T cells sorted from blood, sampled in a trial of the OX40 agonist ivuxolimab.

The DNA for the CDR3 is TGTGCCAGCTCACCAGCTCCCTGGTTTACTGGAAACACCATATATTTT. Translating it yields CASSPAPWFTGNTIYF. V and J are TRBV18 and TRBJ1-3; D uncertain. The V gene's germline CDR1 is KGHSH and CDR2 LQKENI. The V gene lost 2 bases and the J gene lost 2 bases, with 13 bases spanning the gap. The CDR3 is made up of 16 amino acids.